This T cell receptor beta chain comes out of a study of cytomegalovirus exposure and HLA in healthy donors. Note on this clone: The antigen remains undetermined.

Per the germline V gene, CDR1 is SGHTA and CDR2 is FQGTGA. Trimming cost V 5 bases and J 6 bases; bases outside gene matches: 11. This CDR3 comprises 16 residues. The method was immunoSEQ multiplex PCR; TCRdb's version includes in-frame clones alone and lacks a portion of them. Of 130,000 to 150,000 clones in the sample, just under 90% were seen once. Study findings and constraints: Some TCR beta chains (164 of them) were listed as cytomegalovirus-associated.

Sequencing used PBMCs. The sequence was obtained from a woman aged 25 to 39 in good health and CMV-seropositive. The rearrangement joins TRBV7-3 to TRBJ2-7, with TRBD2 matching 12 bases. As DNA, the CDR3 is TGTGCCAGCAGCCCCTCTCTAGCGGGAGGGCGGGGCGAGCAGTACTTC. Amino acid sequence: CASSPSLAGGRGEQYF.